This TCR beta chain was observed in a study of cytomegalovirus exposure and HLA in healthy donors. General study points: Presence/absence analyses treated sequencing depth as roughly uniform across donors. Most of the TCR beta V segments (in an earlier analysis) were productive either about 87% or about 30% of the time. Follow-up analysis later connected one missense variant in DCLRE1C with trimming of TCR beta V- and J-genes.

Germline V gives CDR1 SGHVS, CDR2 FQNEAQ. The CDR3 covers 13 residues. V dropped 5 bases and J dropped 7; count of bases not matched to a gene: 7. Vbeta (60) and Jbeta (13) primers were used in the PCR. Produced via immunoSEQ multiplex PCR; TCRdb's table is partial and in-frame only. Of 130,000 to 150,000 clones listed, about 79% were seen once; the top ten hold 2.5% to 3%. A note on this clone: Its antigen remains unidentified.

The V gene is TRBV7-8, the J gene TRBJ1-1, with 7 bases identical to TRBD1. Input material: PBMCs. This sequence was found in a male donor in good health and CMV-seronegative. CDR3 nucleotide sequence: TGTGCCAGCAGCCGAAACAGGGGATTTGAAGCTTTCTTT. It specifies CASSRNRGFEAFF. Full variable domain (missing parts from reference TRBV7-8 and TRBJ1-1): GAGVSQSPRYKVAKRGQDVALRCDPISGHVSLFWYQQALGQGPEFLTYFQNEAQLDKSGLPSDRFFAERPEGSVSTLKIQRTQQEDSAVYLCASSRNRGFEAFFGQGTRLTVV.